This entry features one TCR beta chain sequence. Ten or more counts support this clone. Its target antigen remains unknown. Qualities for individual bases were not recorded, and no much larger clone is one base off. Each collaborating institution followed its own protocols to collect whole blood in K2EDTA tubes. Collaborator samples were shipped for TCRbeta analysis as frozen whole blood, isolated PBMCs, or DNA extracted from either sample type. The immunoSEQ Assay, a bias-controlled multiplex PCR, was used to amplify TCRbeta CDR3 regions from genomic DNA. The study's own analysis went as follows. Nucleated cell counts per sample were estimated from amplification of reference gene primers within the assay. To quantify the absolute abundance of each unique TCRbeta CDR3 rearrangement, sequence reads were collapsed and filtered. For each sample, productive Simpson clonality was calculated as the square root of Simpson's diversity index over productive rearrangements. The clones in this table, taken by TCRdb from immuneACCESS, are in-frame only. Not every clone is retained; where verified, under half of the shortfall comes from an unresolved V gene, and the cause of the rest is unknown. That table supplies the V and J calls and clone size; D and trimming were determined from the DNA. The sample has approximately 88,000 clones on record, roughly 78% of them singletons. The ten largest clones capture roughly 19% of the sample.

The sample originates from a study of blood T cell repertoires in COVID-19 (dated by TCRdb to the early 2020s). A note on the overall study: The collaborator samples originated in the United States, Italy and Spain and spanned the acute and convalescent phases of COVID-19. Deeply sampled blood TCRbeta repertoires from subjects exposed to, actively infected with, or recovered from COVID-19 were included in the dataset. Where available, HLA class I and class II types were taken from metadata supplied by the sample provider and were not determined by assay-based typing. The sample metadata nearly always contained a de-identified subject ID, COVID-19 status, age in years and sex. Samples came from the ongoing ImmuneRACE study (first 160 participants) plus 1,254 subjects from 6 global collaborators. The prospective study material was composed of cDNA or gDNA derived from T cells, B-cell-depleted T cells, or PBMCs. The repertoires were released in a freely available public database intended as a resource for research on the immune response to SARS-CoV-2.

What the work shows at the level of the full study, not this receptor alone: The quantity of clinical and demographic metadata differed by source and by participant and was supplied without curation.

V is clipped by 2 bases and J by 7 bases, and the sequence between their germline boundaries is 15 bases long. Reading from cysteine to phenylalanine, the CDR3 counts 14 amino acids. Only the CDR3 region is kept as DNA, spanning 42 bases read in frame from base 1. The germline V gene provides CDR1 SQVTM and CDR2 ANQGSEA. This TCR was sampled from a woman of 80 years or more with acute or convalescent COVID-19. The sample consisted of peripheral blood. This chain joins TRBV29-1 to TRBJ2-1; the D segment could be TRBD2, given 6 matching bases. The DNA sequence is TGCAGCGTTGAATCTCCGGGACTGAAAAATGAGCAGTTCTTC. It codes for CSVESPGLKNEQFF.